Listed here are 4 T cell receptor beta chains from one sample, sequenced in a study of human T cells and chemical hapten exposure. TCRdb reanalysed the RACE reads using MiXCR and keeps one entry per CDR3 protein. The sample lists tens of thousands of distinct CDR3 sequences, 12% occurring once. The time point was: patch test 1, 2 weeks after DPC sensitization. Sample treatment: therapeutic diphenylcyclopropenone sensitization with weekly scalp DPC. Here the sequenced sample was whole blood, taken in connection with sensitization to the hapten diphenylcyclopropenone (DPC). These receptors were obtained from a woman aged 60-75 years with alopecia areata. Some clones in this sample may be carry-over from other donors' samples.

This clonotype came up many times. The chain is built from TRBV7-8 and TRBJ1-1; a possible D gene is TRBD1 (6 bases). CDR3 length: 16 residues. CDR1 is SGHVS and CDR2 is FQNEAQ in the germline V gene. Between the trimmed V and J ends, which lost 5 bases and 1 base, there was a span of 17 bases. The CDR3 region has the DNA TGTGCCAGCAGCCGCCCCCAGCTGGGGGCGAACACTGAAGCTTTCTTT. Translated: CASSRPQLGANTEAFF.

This clonotype has a count of ten or more. The chain recombines TRBV20-1 with TRBJ2-3, with TRBD1 matching over 9 bases. After removal of 1 base from V and 6 bases from J, the junction contained 5 bases not matched to a gene. The CDR3 totals 14 residues. Germline values: CDR1 DFQATT, CDR2 SNEGSKA (reference sequence). The CDR3 nucleotides read TGCAGTGCTAGAGCGGGGACAGGGAGTGATACGCAGTATTTT. It specifies CSARAGTGSDTQYF.

In its sample, this clonotype was seen many times. The chain carries TRBV6-6 and TRBJ1-1; D is unclear. V was trimmed by 6 bases and J by 5 bases, leaving 13 bases between them. Germline V CDR1 and CDR2: MNHNY, SVGAGI (reference sequence). The CDR3 runs 13 residues. The CDR3 loop reads CASSRRPETEAFF. In DNA, the CDR3 is TGTGCCAGCAGCAGGCGCCCTGAGACTGAAGCTTTCTTT.

In its sample, this clonotype was seen many times. The CDR3 DNA reads TGTGCCAGCAGTCCCGGACAGGGGGCCTCCTACGAGCAGTACTTC. Translated, it gives CASSPGQGASYEQYF. V gene TRBV6-5 combines with J gene TRBJ2-7; 11 bases agree with TRBD1. Trimming removed 5 bases from V and 0 bases from J; junction bases left unmatched: 3. CDR1 MNHEY and CDR2 SVGAGI come from the germline V gene. The CDR3 is 15 residues long.